This TCR beta chain was identified in a study of T cells in Graves' hyperthyroidism and ophthalmopathy. Study as a whole: Any treatment followed the collection of peripheral blood at initial diagnosis.

It was RNA transcripts that yielded the amplified TCR beta CDR3 regions. The study used the HTBI primer set for a first-round RT-PCR of the TCR CDR3. TCRdb reanalysed the multiplex PCR reads using MiXCR and keeps one entry per CDR3 protein. The sample has 240,000 or so distinct CDR3 sequences, about a sixth seen once. This clonotype was observed a few times. The cohort's ophthalmopathy patients, a group with duration under 3 months, had a Clinical Activity Score of at least 3 and a NOSPECS grade of at least 4. It was uncontrolled infection, other autoimmune disease, pregnancy or lactation that excluded patients. The PBMCs studied were ones that came from 10 ml fresh peripheral blood. Germline V CDR1 and CDR2: MDHEN, SYDVKM. With 6 bases removed from V and 3 bases from J, the gap between germline ends came to 22 bases. The CDR3 contains 17 residues.

This sequence originates from a woman under 30 with Graves' ophthalmopathy. The chain links TRBV28 to TRBJ2-3, with D tentatively TRBD1 (6 bases). The material sequenced was blood. The CDR3, as DNA: TGTGCCAGCAGCGGACCTACAGGGTGTTGTGGGACAGATACGCAGTATTTT. This codes for CASSGPTGCCGTDTQYF.